These 27 T cell receptor beta chains were sequenced from one sample in a study of breast tumors, draining lymph nodes, adjacent tissues. The lymph nodes were axillary draining lymph nodes from breast cancer patients. TCRdb fed the multiplex PCR reads into MiXCR, producing one record per CDR3 protein. The data hold 150,000 to 200,000 distinct CDR3 sequences, with roughly a third observed a single time. Material for sequencing was axillary lymph node tissue. These receptors were obtained from a female donor with breast cancer. Some clones in this sample may be carry-over from other donors' samples.

This clonotype was found many times. The chain links TRBV4-1 to TRBJ1-5, with no clear D. The CDR3 is 13 residues long. The germline V gene has CDR1 MGHRA and CDR2 YSYEKL. V shed 6 bases and J shed 7 bases, with 13 bases lying between them. CDR3 amino acids: CASSLTGWQPQHF. CDR3 nucleotide sequence: TGCGCCAGCAGTTTGACGGGGTGGCAGCCCCAGCATTTT.

This clonotype was counted ten times or more. The V and J genes are TRBV7-9 and TRBJ1-2; TRBD1 matches 7 bases. The CDR3 has 15 amino acids. With 5 bases clipped from V and 2 bases from J, the junction kept 8 bases outside the gene matches. The V gene's germline CDR1 is SEHNR and CDR2 FQNEAQ (reference sequence). As DNA, the CDR3 is TGTGCCAGCAGCGATCTGGGACAGAAGAACTATGGCTACACCTTC. Amino acid sequence: CASSDLGQKNYGYTF.

The chain is built from TRBV19 and TRBJ2-1; 14 bases align to TRBD2. Germline lookup yields CDR1 LNHDA and CDR2 SQIVND (reference sequence). Trimming removed 5 bases from V and 2 bases from J; junction bases left unmatched: 8. The CDR3 covers 18 residues. CDR3 region: CASSGGLAGVVPYNEQFF. The CDR3 nucleotides read TGTGCCAGTAGTGGGGGACTAGCGGGAGTAGTTCCCTACAATGAGCAGTTCTTC.

This clonotype appeared many times. The J gene is TRBJ2-7, the V gene TRBV5-1; 8 bases are shared with TRBD1. Trimming at V came to 4 bases and at J to 5 bases, leaving 2 bases not matched to a gene. CDR3 length: 12 residues. Looked up from germline, CDR1 is SGHRS and CDR2 is YFSETQ. In nucleotides, the CDR3 is TGCGCCAGCAGCGGACAGGGTAACGAGCAGTACTTC. Its protein is CASSGQGNEQYF. Supplemented by reference TRBV5-1 and TRBJ2-7, the full variable domain reads KAGVTQTPRYLIKTRGQQVTLSCSPISGHRSVSWYQQTPGQGLQFLFEYFSETQRNKGNFPGRFSGRQFSNSRSEMNVSTLELGDSALYLCASSGQGNEQYFGPGTRLTVT.

This clonotype was counted many times. The chain combines TRBV27 with TRBJ2-5; no clear D. From germline, CDR1 is MNHEY and CDR2 SMNVEV (reference sequence). This CDR3 spans 14 amino acids. With 5 bases removed from V and 1 base from J, the gap between germline ends came to 11 bases. The CDR3 DNA follows: TGTGCCAGCAGTGCTTTAAACCTCCAAGAGACCCAGTACTTC. It codes for CASSALNLQETQYF.

There are many counts of this clonotype. This chain joins TRBV19 and TRBJ1-2; TRBD1 matches 9 bases. The CDR3 loop spans 15 amino acids. Germline-derived CDR1 and CDR2 are LNHDA and SQIVND (reference sequence). Trimming removed 3 bases from V and 2 bases from J; junction bases left unmatched: 4. CDR3: CASSMPGQGNYGYTF. As DNA, the CDR3 is TGTGCCAGTAGTATGCCGGGACAGGGAAACTATGGCTACACCTTC.

This clonotype was detected many times. The chain uses TRBV19 and TRBJ1-2; TRBD1 might be the D (6 bases). The V end lost 6 bases, the J end lost 8 bases, and 16 bases lay between the germline ends. The CDR3 is 13 amino acids. The germline gives CDR1 LNHDA, CDR2 SQIVND (reference sequence). The CDR3 nucleotides are TGTGCCAGTAGGATACTGGGGGCGACGGGCTACACCTTC. Protein sequence: CASRILGATGYTF.

On this clonotype: It may be a read error: a sequence one base away is much more abundant. The chain combines TRBV6-1 with TRBJ1-4; D is undetermined. The CDR3 covers 14 residues. Germline V gene data show CDR1 as MNHNS and CDR2 as SASEGT. Trimming removed 2 bases at V and 10 bases at J, with 14 bases between. CDR3 bases: TGTGCCAGCAGTGAAATTGAGTTTGGGCGAAAACTGTTTTTT. This encodes CASSEIEFGRKLFF.

This clonotype has a count of ten or more. The chain is built from TRBV2 and TRBJ2-5; TRBD1 is a possible D gene (5 bases). The germline V gene has CDR1 SNHLY and CDR2 FYNNEI. The CDR3 loop spans 15 amino acids. Trimming pared 2 bases from V and 5 bases from J, leaving 15 bases between. CDR3: CASSEWGRVEETQYF. CDR3 nucleotide sequence: TGTGCCAGCAGTGAATGGGGCAGGGTGGAGGAGACCCAGTACTTC.

The V and J genes are TRBV6-6 and TRBJ2-1, with a tentative D call TRBD2 (7 bases). CDR3 length: 15 amino acids. CDR1 MNHNY and CDR2 SVGAGI come from the germline V gene (reference sequence). V was shortened by 3 bases and J by 3 bases, with 12 bases between the two germline ends. CDR3 amino acids: CASSYTGGSYNEQFF. The CDR3 DNA sequence: TGTGCCAGCAGTTATACGGGGGGCAGCTACAATGAGCAGTTCTTC.

In the case of this clonotype: A much larger clone differs by one base, so this may be a read error. The CDR3 here is CASSFRDRADSTYEQYF. In DNA, the CDR3 is TGTGCCAGCAGCTTCCGGGACAGGGCCGATTCCACCTACGAGCAGTACTTC. The chain links TRBV11-3 to TRBJ2-7; 9 bases are a match to TRBD1. The CDR3 runs 17 residues. The germline V gene has CDR1 SGHNT and CDR2 YENEEA. The ends lost 3 bases at V and 2 bases at J; junction bases unmatched: 11.

With regard to this clonotype: Being one base from a much bigger clone, this may be a read error. The chain recombines TRBV5-1 with TRBJ1-2; D is perhaps TRBD1 (6 bases). Germline lookup yields CDR1 SGHRS and CDR2 YFSETQ. CDR3 length: 18 amino acids. CDR3 protein: CASSKGGTELYNFYSYTF. The CDR3, as DNA: TGCGCCAGCAGCAAAGGGGGGACGGAGTTATACAATTTCTATAGCTACACCTTC.

This clonotype was observed many times. V and J are TRBV4-2 and TRBJ2-7, with D hard to call. Germline assignment: CDR1 LGHNA and CDR2 YNFKEQ. V lost 2 bases to trimming and J lost 0 bases, with 5 bases between them. The CDR3 covers 13 residues. Written as DNA, the CDR3 is TGTGCCAGCAGCCAATCCCTCTCCTACGAGCAGTACTTC. Protein sequence: CASSQSLSYEQYF.

Ten or more counts support this clonotype. The J gene is TRBJ1-2, the V gene TRBV4-2; unclear D gene. This CDR3 region has 13 residues. CDR1 is LGHNA and CDR2 is YNFKEQ in the germline V gene. The germline V and J ends were trimmed by 2 bases and 3 bases, with 7 bases remaining between them. The CDR3 coding sequence is TGTGCCAGCAGCCAACCAGCAGACTATGGCTACACCTTC. This translates into CASSQPADYGYTF.

The sample holds many counts of this clonotype. This chain joins TRBV4-1 and TRBJ2-7; the match to TRBD2 covers 10 bases. The CDR3 spans 15 residues. Trimming at V came to 0 bases and at J to 5 bases, leaving 4 bases not matched to a gene. CDR1 is MGHRA and CDR2 is YSYEKL in the germline V gene. The CDR3 reads CASSQDRTSGDEQYF. CDR3 sequence (DNA): TGCGCCAGCAGCCAAGATAGGACTAGCGGTGACGAGCAGTACTTC.

The V call is TRBV7-9, the J call TRBJ2-7, with 11 bases fitting TRBD2. The CDR3 extends over 18 amino acids. Germline V gene lookup returns CDR1 SEHNR and CDR2 FQNEAQ (reference sequence). J gave up 3 bases and V 3 bases, and 13 bases lay outside the gene matches. CDR3 in amino acids: CASSFTPGTSGGIYEQYF. In DNA, the CDR3 is TGTGCCAGCAGCTTTACCCCGGGCACTAGCGGGGGAATCTACGAGCAGTACTTC.

This clonotype was seen many times. The chain combines TRBV2 with TRBJ1-5; D gene uncertain. CDR3 length equals 14 residues. Trimming shortened V by 5 bases and J by 0 bases, and 8 bases separated the two germline ends. Germline values: CDR1 SNHLY, CDR2 FYNNEI. The DNA for the CDR3 is TGTGCCAGCAGTCCGGTTGATAGCAATCAGCCCCAGCATTTT. Its translation: CASSPVDSNQPQHF.

The sample holds one count of this clonotype. CDR3 loop: CASTNRAGTEAFF. CDR3 bases: TGTGCCAGTACAAACAGGGCGGGCACTGAAGCTTTCTTT. The rearrangement uses TRBV19 and TRBJ1-1; possible D gene TRBD1, 6 bases. This CDR3 has 13 amino acids. V shed 7 bases and J shed 4 bases, with 13 bases lying between them. Germline CDR1 is LNHDA and CDR2 is SQIVND (reference sequence).

In regard to this clonotype: One base away lies a much larger clone, so this may be a sequencing read error. The chain combines TRBV11-3 with TRBJ2-1; 8 nucleotides agree with TRBD1. CDR3 size: 15 residues. V lost 8 bases, J lost 7 bases, and 13 bases stayed unmatched. Per the germline V gene, CDR1 is SGHNT and CDR2 is YENEEA. The chain's CDR3 is CASGRGQGGSNEQFF. Written as DNA, the CDR3 is TGTGCCAGCGGTCGTGGACAGGGTGGGTCAAATGAGCAGTTCTTC.

Comment on this clonotype: This CDR3 fails to terminate in the conserved phenylalanine or tryptophan, so it likely reflects a read error. The limits of the CDR3 on the DNA are not certain, so only TCRdb's listed CDR3 is given. J is TRBJ1-4 and V is TRBV2. The CDR3 adds up to 16 amino acids, both ends counted. In germline, CDR1 is SNHLY, CDR2 FYNNEI. The CDR3 is CASSAGLVDYEQYFGP.

This clonotype was recorded at least ten times. The chain combines TRBV4-1 with TRBJ2-2; 9 nucleotides agree with TRBD2. The junction had 8 bases not matched to a gene; V was cut back by 6 bases and J by 3 bases. The CDR3 spans 16 residues. CDR1 and CDR2 (germline): MGHRA, YSYEKL. DNA for the CDR3: TGCGCCAGCAGGCGAGGCGGGGGGGCGTACACCGGGGAGCTGTTTTTT. Residues: CASRRGGGAYTGELFF.

The rearrangement links TRBV20-1 to TRBJ2-1; 9 nucleotides agree with TRBD1. The CDR3 consists of 13 residues. Germline lookup yields CDR1 DFQATT and CDR2 SNEGSKA (reference sequence). Trimming cost V 1 base and J 8 bases; bases outside gene matches: 3. CDR3 residues: CSARADRGDEQFF. CDR3 nucleotides: TGCAGTGCTAGAGCCGACAGGGGGGATGAGCAGTTCTTC.

V gene TRBV20-1 combines with J gene TRBJ2-7; maybe TRBD1 (5 bases). With 6 bases removed from V and 6 bases from J, the gap between germline ends came to 21 bases. The CDR3 loop spans 14 amino acids. The germline V gene has CDR1 DFQATT and CDR2 SNEGSKA (reference sequence). CDR3 region: CSALRARPPSEQYF. As DNA, the CDR3 is TGCAGTGCCCTCAGGGCTCGTCCCCCCTCCGAGCAGTACTTC.

This clonotype was observed many times. The chain carries TRBV13 and TRBJ2-5; 7 nucleotides line up with TRBD1. Germline values: CDR1 PRHDT, CDR2 FYEKMQ (reference sequence). V lost 8 bases to trimming and J lost 5 bases; unmatched junction nucleotides: 11. The CDR3 has 14 residues. CDR3 loop: CASVRQGQGETQYF. The CDR3 nucleotides are TGTGCCAGCGTAAGACAGGGTCAGGGGGAGACCCAGTACTTC. Using reference TRBV13 and TRBJ2-5 for the parts outside the CDR3, the full variable domain is AAGVIQSPRHLIKEKRETATLKCYPIPRHDTVYWYQQGPGQDPQFLISFYEKMQSDKGSIPDRFSAQQFSDYHSELNMSSLELGDSALYFCASVRQGQGETQYFGPGTRLLVL.

This clonotype was detected many times. CDR3 in amino acids: CASSLRDSPYEQYF. DNA for the CDR3: TGTGCCAGCAGCTTACGGGACAGTCCCTACGAGCAGTACTTC. The J gene is TRBJ2-7, the V gene TRBV11-3, with 7 bases matching TRBD1. The CDR3 extends over 14 amino acids. Germline lookup yields CDR1 SGHNT and CDR2 YENEEA. V was clipped by 2 bases and J by 2 bases; unmatched bases: 3.

This clonotype came up many times. V usage is TRBV11-2 and J usage is TRBJ1-3; D ambiguous. V was trimmed by 2 bases and J by 6 bases, leaving 5 bases between them. The CDR3 totals 12 residues. From germline, CDR1 is SGHAT and CDR2 FQNNGV. CDR3 bases: TGTGCCAGCAGCTTACAGAAAAACACCATATATTTT. Translation: CASSLQKNTIYF.

This clonotype was detected only once. The CDR3 DNA reads as TGTGCCAGCAGTGGGGGGCAGGAAGAGACCCAGCATTTT. This sequence encodes CASSGGQEETQHF. The gene calls are TRBV2 and TRBJ1-5, with a weak D call TRBD1 (6 bases). V lost 4 bases to trimming and J lost 11 bases, with 15 bases between them. The CDR3 contains 13 residues. Germline loops: CDR1 SNHLY, CDR2 FYNNEI.